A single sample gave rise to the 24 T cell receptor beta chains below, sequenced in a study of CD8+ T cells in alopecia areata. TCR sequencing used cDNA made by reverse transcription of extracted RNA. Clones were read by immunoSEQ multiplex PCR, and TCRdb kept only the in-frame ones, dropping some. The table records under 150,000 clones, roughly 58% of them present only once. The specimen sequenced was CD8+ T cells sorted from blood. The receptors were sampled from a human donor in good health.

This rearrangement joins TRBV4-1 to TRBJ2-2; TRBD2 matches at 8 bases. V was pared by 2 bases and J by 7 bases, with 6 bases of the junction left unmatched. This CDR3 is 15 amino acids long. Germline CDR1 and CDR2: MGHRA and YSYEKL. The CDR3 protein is CASSQSGGPLGELFF. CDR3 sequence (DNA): TGCGCCAGCAGCCAATCGGGAGGGCCTCTCGGGGAGCTGTTTTTT.

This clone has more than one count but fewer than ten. Here the CDR3 reads CSVPTRRGYTF. DNA of the CDR3: TGCAGCGTTCCGACCCGGCGGGGCTACACCTTC. The rearrangement links TRBV29-1 to TRBJ1-2; D is ambiguous. The CDR3 spans 11 residues. The V and J ends lost 5 bases and 8 bases respectively, with 12 bases between them. Germline V CDR1 and CDR2: SQVTM, ANQGSEA.

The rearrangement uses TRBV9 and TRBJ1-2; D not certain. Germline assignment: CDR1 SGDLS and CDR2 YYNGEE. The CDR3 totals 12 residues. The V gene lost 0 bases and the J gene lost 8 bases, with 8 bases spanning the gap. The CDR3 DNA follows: TGTGCCAGCAGCGTAGGGTACACAGGCTACACCTTC. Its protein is CASSVGYTGYTF.

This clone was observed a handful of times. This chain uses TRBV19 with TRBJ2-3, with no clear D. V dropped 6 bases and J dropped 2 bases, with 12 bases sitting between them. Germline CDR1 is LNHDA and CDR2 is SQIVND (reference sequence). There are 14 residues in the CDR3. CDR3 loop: CASRTTQDTDTQYF. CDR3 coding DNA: TGTGCCAGTAGAACCACACAAGACACAGATACGCAGTATTTT.

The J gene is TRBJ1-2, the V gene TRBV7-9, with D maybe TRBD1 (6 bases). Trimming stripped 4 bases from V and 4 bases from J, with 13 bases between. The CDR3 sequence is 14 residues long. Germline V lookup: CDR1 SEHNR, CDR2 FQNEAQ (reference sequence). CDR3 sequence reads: CASSSVDRFYGYTF. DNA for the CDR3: TGTGCCAGCAGCTCGGTCGACAGGTTCTATGGCTACACCTTC.

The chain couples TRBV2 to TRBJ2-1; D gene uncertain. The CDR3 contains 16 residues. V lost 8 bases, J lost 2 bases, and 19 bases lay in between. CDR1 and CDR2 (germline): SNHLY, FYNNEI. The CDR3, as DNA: TGTGCCAGCGCGGCCCCCCCCCAAGACACCTACAATGAGCAGTTCTTC. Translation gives CASAAPPQDTYNEQFF.

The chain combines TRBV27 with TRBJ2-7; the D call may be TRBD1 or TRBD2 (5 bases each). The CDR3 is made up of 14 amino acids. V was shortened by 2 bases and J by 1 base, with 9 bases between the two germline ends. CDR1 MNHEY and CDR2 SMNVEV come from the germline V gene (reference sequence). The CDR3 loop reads CASSLIRESYEQYF. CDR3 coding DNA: TGTGCCAGCAGTTTAATCAGGGAGTCCTACGAGCAGTACTTC.

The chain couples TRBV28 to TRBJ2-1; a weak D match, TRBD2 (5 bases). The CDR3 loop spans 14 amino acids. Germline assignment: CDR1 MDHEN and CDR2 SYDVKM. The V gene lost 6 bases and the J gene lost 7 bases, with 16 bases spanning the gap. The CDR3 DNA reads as TGTGCCAGCAGCCTGGACTCATTCGGGAATGAGCAGTTCTTC. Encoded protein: CASSLDSFGNEQFF.

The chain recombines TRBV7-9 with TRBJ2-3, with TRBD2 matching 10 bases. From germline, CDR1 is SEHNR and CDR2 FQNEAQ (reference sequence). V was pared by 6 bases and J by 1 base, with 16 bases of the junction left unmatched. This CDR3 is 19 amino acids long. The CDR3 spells CASSLPLAGVRYGTDTQYF. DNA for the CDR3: TGTGCCAGCAGTTTACCCCTAGCGGGAGTAAGATACGGCACAGATACGCAGTATTTT. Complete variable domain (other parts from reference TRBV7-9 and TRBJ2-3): DTGVSQNPRHKITKRGQNVTFRCDPISEHNRLYWYRQTLGQGPEFLTYFQNEAQLEKSRLLSDRFSAERPKGSFSTLEIQRTEQGDSAMYLCASSLPLAGVRYGTDTQYFGPGTRLTVL.

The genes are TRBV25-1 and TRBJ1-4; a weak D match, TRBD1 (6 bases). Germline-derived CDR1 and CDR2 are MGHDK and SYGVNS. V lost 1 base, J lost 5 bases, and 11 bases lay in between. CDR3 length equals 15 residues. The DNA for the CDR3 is TGTGCCAGCAGTGAATTTCAGGGGAGGAATGAAAAACTGTTTTTT. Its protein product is CASSEFQGRNEKLFF.

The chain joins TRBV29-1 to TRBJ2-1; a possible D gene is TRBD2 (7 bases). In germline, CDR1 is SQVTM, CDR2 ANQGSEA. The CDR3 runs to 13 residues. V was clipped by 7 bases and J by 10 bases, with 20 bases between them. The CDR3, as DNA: TGCAGCGCTGGGGGAGGGTGGGGGCAAGAGCAGTTCTTC. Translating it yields CSAGGGWGQEQFF.

The CDR3 here is CASSQETATPEQYF. The CDR3 DNA reads TGCGCCAGCAGCCAAGAAACAGCTACCCCCGAGCAGTACTTC. The chain recombines TRBV4-1 with TRBJ2-7; D is ambiguous. Germline V lookup: CDR1 MGHRA, CDR2 YSYEKL. With 0 bases removed from V and 6 bases from J, the gap between germline ends came to 12 bases. This CDR3 region has 14 residues.

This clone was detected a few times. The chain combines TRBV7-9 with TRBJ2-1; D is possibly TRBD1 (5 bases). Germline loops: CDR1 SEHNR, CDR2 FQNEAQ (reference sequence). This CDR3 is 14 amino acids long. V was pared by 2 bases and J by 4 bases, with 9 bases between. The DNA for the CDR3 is TGTGCCAGCAGCTTACCGACAGAATACAATGAGCAGTTCTTC. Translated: CASSLPTEYNEQFF.

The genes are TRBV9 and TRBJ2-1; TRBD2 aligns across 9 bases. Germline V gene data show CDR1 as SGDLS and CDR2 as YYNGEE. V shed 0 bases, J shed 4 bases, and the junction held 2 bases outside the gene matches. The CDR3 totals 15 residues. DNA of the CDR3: TGTGCCAGCAGCGTAGCTGCGGGGGGGTACAATGAGCAGTTCTTC. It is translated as CASSVAAGGYNEQFF.

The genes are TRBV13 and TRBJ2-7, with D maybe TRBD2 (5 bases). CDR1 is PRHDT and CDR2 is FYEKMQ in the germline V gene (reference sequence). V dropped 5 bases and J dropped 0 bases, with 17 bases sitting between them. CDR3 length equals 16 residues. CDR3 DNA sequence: TGTGCCAGCAGCGCCAAACTAGACCCCTTCTCCTACGAGCAGTACTTC. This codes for CASSAKLDPFSYEQYF.

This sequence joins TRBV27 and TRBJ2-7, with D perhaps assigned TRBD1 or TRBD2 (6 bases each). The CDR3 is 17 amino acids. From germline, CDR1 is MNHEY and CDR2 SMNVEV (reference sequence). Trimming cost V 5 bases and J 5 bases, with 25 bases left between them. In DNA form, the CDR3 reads TGTGCCAGCAGTCCCCCGTGGGGGGCCACCTCGGGTGACGAGCAGTACTTC. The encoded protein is CASSPPWGATSGDEQYF.

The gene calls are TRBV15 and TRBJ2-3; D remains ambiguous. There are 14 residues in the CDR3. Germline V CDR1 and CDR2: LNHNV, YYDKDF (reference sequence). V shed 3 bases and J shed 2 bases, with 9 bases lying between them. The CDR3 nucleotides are TGTGCCACCAGCAGGGCGTCAGCCACAGATACGCAGTATTTT. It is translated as CATSRASATDTQYF.

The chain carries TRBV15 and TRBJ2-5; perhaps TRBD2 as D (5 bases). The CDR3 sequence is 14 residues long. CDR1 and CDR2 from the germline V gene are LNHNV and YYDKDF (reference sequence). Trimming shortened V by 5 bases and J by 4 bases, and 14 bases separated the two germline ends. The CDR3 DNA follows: TGTGCCACCAGCCTTCGGACTCTCGGAGAGACCCAGTACTTC. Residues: CATSLRTLGETQYF.

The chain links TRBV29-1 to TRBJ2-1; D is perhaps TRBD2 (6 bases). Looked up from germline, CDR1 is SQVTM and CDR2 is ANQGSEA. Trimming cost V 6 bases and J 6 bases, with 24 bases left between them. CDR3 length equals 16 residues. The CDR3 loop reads CSVTKVEGPRFNEQFF. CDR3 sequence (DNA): TGCAGCGTCACTAAGGTGGAGGGGCCCCGTTTCAATGAGCAGTTCTTC.

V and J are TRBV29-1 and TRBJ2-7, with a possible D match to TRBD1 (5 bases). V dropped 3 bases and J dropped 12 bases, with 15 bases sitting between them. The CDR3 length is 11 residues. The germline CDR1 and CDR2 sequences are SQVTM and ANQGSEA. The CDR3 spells CSVDGQPGPYF. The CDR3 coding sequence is TGCAGCGTTGATGGACAACCTGGGCCGTACTTC.

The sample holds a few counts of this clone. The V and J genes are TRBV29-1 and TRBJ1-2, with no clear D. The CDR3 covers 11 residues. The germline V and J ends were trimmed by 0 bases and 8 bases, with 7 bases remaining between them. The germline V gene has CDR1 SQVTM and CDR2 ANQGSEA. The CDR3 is CSVEDLRGYTF. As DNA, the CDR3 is TGCAGCGTTGAAGATCTTCGGGGCTACACCTTC.

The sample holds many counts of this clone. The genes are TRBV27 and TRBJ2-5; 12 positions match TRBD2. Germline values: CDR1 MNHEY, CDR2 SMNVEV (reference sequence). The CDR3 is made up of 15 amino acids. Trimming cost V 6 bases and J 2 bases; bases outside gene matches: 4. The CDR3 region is CASSRTSGIQETQYF. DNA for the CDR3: TGTGCCAGCAGCCGGACTAGCGGGATTCAAGAGACCCAGTACTTC.

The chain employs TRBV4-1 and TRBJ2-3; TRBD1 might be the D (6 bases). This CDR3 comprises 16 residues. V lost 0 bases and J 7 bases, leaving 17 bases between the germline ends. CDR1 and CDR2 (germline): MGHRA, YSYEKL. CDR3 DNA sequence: TGCGCCAGCAGCCAAGAGAGGCAGGGGTGGGGTCATACGCAGTATTTT. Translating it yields CASSQERQGWGHTQYF.

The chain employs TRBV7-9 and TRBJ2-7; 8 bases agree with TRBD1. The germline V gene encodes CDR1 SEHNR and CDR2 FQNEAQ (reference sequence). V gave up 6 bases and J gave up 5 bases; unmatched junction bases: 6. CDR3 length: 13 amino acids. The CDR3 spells CASRRTGSDEQYF. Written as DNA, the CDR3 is TGTGCCAGCAGGCGGACAGGGTCGGACGAGCAGTACTTC. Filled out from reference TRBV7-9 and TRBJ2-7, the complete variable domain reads DTGVSQNPRHKITKRGQNVTFRCDPISEHNRLYWYRQTLGQGPEFLTYFQNEAQLEKSRLLSDRFSAERPKGSFSTLEIQRTEQGDSAMYLCASRRTGSDEQYFGPGTRLTVT.